Listed below are T cell receptor beta chains from one sample, sequenced in a study of early T cells in non-severe SARS-CoV-2 infection. TCRdb called the 5' RACE reads again in MiXCR, with one record for every CDR3 protein. The sample includes fewer than 35,000 distinct CDR3 sequences, roughly 5.7% seen only once; the top ten take 4.5% to 5.5%. Input material: whole blood. These receptors originate from an adult who was a healthcare worker with PCR-confirmed SARS-CoV-2 infection or an uninfected control (not recorded which). CDR3s include the opening cysteine and the closing phenylalanine or tryptophan. D genes are given only for firm matches. A row's size may be missing; if present it is once, few, many or a size class.

V	J	size	length	D	DNA	CDR3
TRBV5-1	TRBJ2-7	many	15	TRBD1	TGCGCCAGCAGATCGGGACAGGCGACATTCTACGAGCAGTACTTC	CASRSGQATFYEQYF
TRBV4-1	TRBJ1-1	many	16	NA	TGCGCCAGCAGCCAAGCTGAAGGGGTAGGGGCGACTGAAGCTTTCTTT	CASSQAEGVGATEAFF
TRBV7-8	TRBJ1-1	NA	16	TRBD1	TGTGCCAGCAGCTTCGGACAGGGCTTAAGGAACACTGAAGCTTTCTTT	CASSFGQGLRNTEAFF
TRBV10-1	TRBJ2-2	few	12	NA	TGCGCCAGCAGCAACTCGCGTGGGGAGCTGTTTTTT	CASSNSRGELFF
TRBV7-2	TRBJ2-2	few	15	NA	TGTGCCAGCAGCGCCTTGCGACAGAACACCGGGGAGCTGTTTTTT	CASSALRQNTGELFF
TRBV6-1	TRBJ1-1	many	14	NA	TGTGCCAGCAGTGAATGGGGGGAAGGCACTGAAGCTTTCTTT	CASSEWGEGTEAFF
TRBV12-3/TRBV12-4	TRBJ2-1	many	15	TRBD2	TGTGCCAGCAGTCCGACTAGCGGGCTCTACAATGAGCAGTTCTTC	CASSPTSGLYNEQFF
TRBV25-1	TRBJ1-4	few	14	TRBD1	TGTGCCAGCAGTGACAGGGGGCAGGTTGAAAAACTGTTTTTT	CASSDRGQVEKLFF
TRBV6-2/TRBV6-3	TRBJ2-3	few	15	TRBD2	TGTGCCAGCAGCACGACTAGCGGGCCCACAGATACGCAGTATTTT	CASSTTSGPTDTQYF
TRBV6-6	TRBJ2-2	many	15	NA	TGTGCCAGCAGTTACGACAGGCCGAACACCGGGGAGCTGTTTTTT	CASSYDRPNTGELFF
TRBV5-1	TRBJ1-6	many	16	TRBD1	TGCGCCAGCAGCTTGCTCCTGGCAGGGGGAGGATCACCCCTCCACTTT	CASSLLLAGGGSPLHF
TRBV28	TRBJ2-1	NA	17	NA	TGTGCCAGCAGTTTTGTAGACCGGATGGGGACCTACAATGAGCAGTTCTTC	CASSFVDRMGTYNEQFF
TRBV29-1	TRBJ2-1	few	11	NA	TGCAGCGTTGCCTTAGGAAATGAGCAGTTCTTC	CSVALGNEQFF
TRBV6-1	TRBJ2-7	NA	13	TRBD1	TGTGCCAGCAGTGAAACCGACAGGGTCGAGCAGTACTTC	CASSETDRVEQYF
TRBV18	TRBJ2-3	NA	18	TRBD2	TGTGCCAGCTCACCTGTTTCACTAGCGGGAGGCGATGCGGCTACGCAGTATTTT	CASSPVSLAGGDAATQYF
TRBV19	TRBJ2-6	many	18	NA	TGTGCCAGTAGTATAGATCGGGCCAGCGGCTCTGGGGCCAACGTCCTGACTTTC	CASSIDRASGSGANVLTF
TRBV5-4	TRBJ2-3	many	15	NA	TGTGCCAGCAGCTCCCAGCAGTCAGGCTCAGATACGCAGTATTTT	CASSSQQSGSDTQYF
TRBV11-3	TRBJ1-1	many	15	TRBD1	TGTGCCAGCAGCCCCCGGACAGGCACTAGGACTGAAGCTTTCTTT	CASSPRTGTRTEAFF
TRBV19	TRBJ1-5	medium-sized	14	NA	TGTGCCAGCGCTGGGACGGGGGGCAATCAGCCCCAGCATTTT	CASAGTGGNQPQHF
TRBV7-2	TRBJ1-3	NA	15	NA	TGTGCCAGCAGCTTATCTACGGCCTCTGGAAACACCATATATTTT	CASSLSTASGNTIYF
TRBV5-1	TRBJ2-3	few	13	NA	TGCGCCTCCCAGGAGTGGAGCACAGATACGCAGTATTTT	CASQEWSTDTQYF
TRBV5-1	TRBJ2-3	many	16	NA	TGCGCCAGCAGCTTGAAAGGTCAGGGACCCACAGATACGCAGTATTTT	CASSLKGQGPTDTQYF
TRBV18	TRBJ2-4	many	14	TRBD1	TGTGCCAGCTCACCAGCCCGAGGGGGCTTCATTCAGTACTTC	CASSPARGGFIQYF
TRBV28	TRBJ1-5	many	14	TRBD1	TGTGCCAGCAGTTCGGACAGGGAGAGTCAGCCCCAGCATTTT	CASSSDRESQPQHF
TRBV7-8	TRBJ2-6	NA	15	NA	TGTGCCAGCAGCTCAACTTTCGCAGGGGCCAACGTCCTGACTTTC	CASSSTFAGANVLTF
TRBV20-1	TRBJ2-4	many	15	TRBD2	TGCAGTGCTAGAGCCTCGAATAGCGGGAAAAACATTCAGTACTTC	CSARASNSGKNIQYF
TRBV28	TRBJ2-5	few	15	NA	TGTGCCAGCAGAACCGGGGCCGAAGGGTTAGAGACCCAGTACTTC	CASRTGAEGLETQYF
TRBV6-6	TRBJ1-1	many	14	NA	TGTGCCAGCAGTTACTCATCCAGGGCCGCTGAAGCTTTCTTT	CASSYSSRAAEAFF
TRBV12-3/TRBV12-4	TRBJ2-5	many	13	TRBD1	TGTGCCAGCAGGCGGACAGGGAAAGAGACCCAGTACTTC	CASRRTGKETQYF
TRBV25-1	TRBJ2-1	NA	14	NA	TGTGCCAGCAGTGAACGGCAGGGGTTCAATGAGCAGTTCTTC	CASSERQGFNEQFF
TRBV11-2	TRBJ2-1	many	18	TRBD2	TGTGCCAGCAGCCACTACCGGGACACACTAGCGGGTAGGCCGGAGCAGTTCTTC	CASSHYRDTLAGRPEQFF
TRBV20-1	TRBJ2-1	many	11	NA	TGCAGTGCTAGGGTTTACAATGAGCAGTTCTTC	CSARVYNEQFF
TRBV20-1	TRBJ1-5	few	14	TRBD1	TGCAGTGCCCCGAGGACAGGGGGCAATCAGCCCCAGCATTTT	CSAPRTGGNQPQHF
TRBV21-1	TRBJ2-1	many	14	NA	TGTGCCAGCAGCAAAGCGGGAGGGCCGCGGGAGCAGTTCTTC	CASSKAGGPREQFF
TRBV4-3	TRBJ1-2	many	16	TRBD1	TGCGCCAGCAGCCAAGATAGACAGGGGACCCCCAATGGCTACACCTTC	CASSQDRQGTPNGYTF
TRBV20-1	TRBJ2-3	many	18	TRBD2	TGCAGTGCTAGAGTCGCGGGAGAGCCTGGTCCGTTCACAGATACGCAGTATTTT	CSARVAGEPGPFTDTQYF
TRBV27	TRBJ2-1	many	16	NA	TGTGCCAGCAGTCCGCGCAGTGGAGGCGGCCTAAATGAGCAGTTCTTC	CASSPRSGGGLNEQFF
TRBV3-1	TRBJ1-2	many	14	NA	TGTGCCAGCAGCCAAGGACGGACGAACTATGGCTACACCTTC	CASSQGRTNYGYTF
TRBV28	TRBJ1-2	few	13	TRBD1	TGTGCCAGCAGTTTACCAGTACAGGGGGGCTACACCTTC	CASSLPVQGGYTF
TRBV20-1	TRBJ2-3	many	11	NA	TGCAGTGCTAGTCCAGGGCCGGTGCAGTATTTT	CSASPGPVQYF
TRBV30	TRBJ2-1	many	15	TRBD2	TGTGCCTGGAGTGTACTGATGGCGGGAGTAAATGAGCAGTTCTTC	CAWSVLMAGVNEQFF
TRBV7-6	TRBJ2-1	many	17	TRBD2	TGTGCCAGCACCTTCCTAGCGGGGGTAAGCTCCTACAATGAGCAGTTCTTC	CASTFLAGVSSYNEQFF
TRBV6-5	TRBJ1-2	few	12	TRBD1	TGTGCCAGCACCAGGGGGATAGAAGGCTACACCTTC	CASTRGIEGYTF
TRBV7-2	TRBJ2-3	few	13	NA	TGTGCCAGCAGCTTAGACCAGACATATACGCAGTATTTT	CASSLDQTYTQYF
TRBV20-1	TRBJ2-5	NA	14	TRBD1	TGCAGTGCTAGCCGGGACAGTACGCAAGAGACCCAGTACTTC	CSASRDSTQETQYF
TRBV19	TRBJ2-1	many	15	TRBD2	TGTGCCAGTAGTAAGACTAGCGGGAGTTCACAGGAGCAGTTCTTC	CASSKTSGSSQEQFF
TRBV20-1	TRBJ2-1	many	15	TRBD2	TGCAGTGCTAGGAGGCGGGAGGGCCCCTACAATGAGCAGTTCTTC	CSARRREGPYNEQFF
TRBV20-1	TRBJ2-2	many	18	NA	TGCAGTGCTAGTCGCCCCCCCGGCCGGGGAAGAAACACCGGGGAGCTGTTTTTT	CSASRPPGRGRNTGELFF
TRBV3-1	TRBJ2-2	many	15	NA	TGTGCCAGCAGCCAGGCGGGACGGAACACCGGGGAGCTGTTTTTT	CASSQAGRNTGELFF
TRBV7-9	TRBJ1-2	many	16	NA	TGTGCCAGCAGATTTAGCGAGGGGTCTGGGAACTATGGCTACACCTTC	CASRFSEGSGNYGYTF
TRBV7-2	TRBJ2-7	many	14	TRBD2	TGTGCCAGCAGCCTGAGCGGGAGCTCCTACGAGCAGTACTTC	CASSLSGSSYEQYF
TRBV7-9	TRBJ2-1	NA	13	TRBD2	TGTGCCAGCAGCCAGACTAGCGGGGTTGAGCAGTTCTTC	CASSQTSGVEQFF
TRBV29-1	TRBJ2-1	many	15	NA	TGCAGCGTTGAAGATCCACGGGGGACGATGGATGAGCAGTTCTTC	CSVEDPRGTMDEQFF